These T cell receptor beta chains were read from a single sample in a study of cytomegalovirus exposure and HLA in healthy donors. Profiled with immunoSEQ multiplex PCR; TCRdb holds only in-frame clones, not every one. The repertoire has more than 80,000 clones, about 71% of them found once; the top ten carry approximately 0.74%. Sequenced material: PBMCs. The source is a boy under 18 in good health and CMV-seronegative. The CDR3 runs from the conserved cysteine through the conserved F or W. The D gene is left open where the match is weak. Part of the rows lack a size; the others show once, few, many or a class for expanded clones.

J: TRBJ2-7; size: once; V: TRBV28; D: TRBD1; CDR3: CASSPLQGVYEQYF; DNA: TGTGCCAGCAGTCCCTTACAGGGGGTCTACGAGCAGTACTTC
J: TRBJ2-2; size: few; V: TRBV4-2; D: TRBD2; CDR3: CASSLPGGGELFF; DNA: TGTGCCAGCAGCCTCCCGGGGGGCGGGGAGCTGTTTTTT
J: TRBJ1-3; size: once; V: TRBV30; D: TRBD1; CDR3: CAWKYRGSGNTIYF; DNA: TGTGCCTGGAAGTACAGGGGTTCTGGAAACACCATATATTTT
J: TRBJ2-1; size: few; V: TRBV9; D: TRBD2; CDR3: CASSPRVAGYNEQFF; DNA: TGTGCCAGCAGCCCCAGGGTAGCGGGGTACAATGAGCAGTTCTTC
J: TRBJ2-7; size: -; V: TRBV6-5; D: TRBD1; CDR3: CASSLGQGGYYEQYF; DNA: TGTGCCAGCAGTTTGGGACAGGGGGGGTACTACGAGCAGTACTTC
J: TRBJ1-1; size: few; V: TRBV7-2; D: -; CDR3: CASSPQGGGTEAFF; DNA: TGTGCCAGCAGCCCCCAGGGAGGGGGCACTGAAGCTTTCTTT
J: TRBJ1-1; size: few; V: TRBV5-1; D: -; CDR3: CASSRGMGTEAFF; DNA: TGCGCCAGCAGCAGGGGAATGGGCACTGAAGCTTTCTTT
J: TRBJ1-3; size: -; V: TRBV6-5; D: -; CDR3: CASSPDWSSGNTIYF; DNA: TGTGCCAGCAGCCCCGACTGGAGCTCTGGAAACACCATATATTTT
J: TRBJ2-6; size: few; V: TRBV4-2; D: -; CDR3: CASSQDGHSGANVLTF; DNA: TGTGCCAGCAGCCAAGATGGACACTCTGGGGCCAACGTCCTGACTTTC
J: TRBJ2-6; size: -; V: TRBV27; D: -; CDR3: CASSLRGHSGANVLTF; DNA: TGTGCCAGCAGTTTAAGGGGCCACTCTGGGGCCAACGTCCTGACTTTC
J: TRBJ2-5; size: -; V: TRBV28; D: -; CDR3: CASSLIGRYRGETQYF; DNA: TGTGCCAGCAGCCTAATCGGCCGCTATCGGGGAGAGACCCAGTACTTC
J: TRBJ2-7; size: -; V: TRBV5-1; D: TRBD1; CDR3: CASAGTGGKSSYEQYF; DNA: TGCGCCAGCGCCGGGACAGGGGGGAAGAGCTCCTACGAGCAGTACTTC
J: TRBJ1-1; size: once; V: TRBV5-4; D: TRBD1; CDR3: CASSGPTGVSTEAFF; DNA: TGTGCCAGCAGCGGTCCCACAGGGGTGAGCACTGAAGCTTTCTTT
J: TRBJ1-3; size: few; V: TRBV2; D: -; CDR3: CASSEGDIGYTIYF; DNA: TGTGCCAGCAGTGAAGGGGACATTGGCTACACCATATATTTT
J: TRBJ1-5; size: -; V: TRBV28; D: -; CDR3: CASSLPDSYNQPQHF; DNA: TGTGCCAGCAGTTTACCGGACAGCTACAATCAGCCCCAGCATTTT
J: TRBJ2-3; size: once; V: TRBV6-5; D: TRBD2; CDR3: CASSSSSGWGTDTQYF; DNA: TGTGCCAGCAGTTCGTCTAGCGGCTGGGGGACAGATACGCAGTATTTT
J: TRBJ1-1; size: once; V: TRBV4-2; D: -; CDR3: CASSHPTGTISLGTEAFF; DNA: TGTGCCAGCAGCCACCCCACAGGGACCATATCCCTGGGCACTGAAGCTTTCTTT
J: TRBJ1-5; size: -; V: TRBV6-5; D: TRBD1; CDR3: CASSNDRVGNQPQHF; DNA: TGTGCCAGCAGCAACGACAGGGTCGGCAATCAGCCCCAGCATTTT
J: TRBJ1-2; size: -; V: TRBV25-1; D: -; CDR3: CASTPTGTYGYTF; DNA: TGTGCCAGCACCCCGACAGGAACCTATGGCTACACCTTC
J: TRBJ2-1; size: -; V: TRBV7-9; D: TRBD2; CDR3: CASSRIFSGRDNEQFF; DNA: TGTGCCAGCAGCCGAATTTTTAGCGGGAGGGATAATGAGCAGTTCTTC
J: TRBJ1-6; size: -; V: TRBV7-2; D: -; CDR3: CASSPDTWNSPLHF; DNA: TGTGCCAGCAGCCCGGACACGTGGAATTCACCCCTCCACTTT
J: TRBJ1-2; size: -; V: TRBV6-5; D: TRBD1; CDR3: CASLEPGTGKDTF; DNA: TGTGCCAGCTTGGAGCCTGGGACAGGGAAGGACACCTTC
J: TRBJ2-7; size: -; V: TRBV11-2; D: TRBD2; CDR3: CASSPPGGIVEQYF; DNA: TGTGCCAGCAGCCCGCCGGGGGGGATAGTCGAGCAGTACTTC
J: TRBJ2-1; size: -; V: TRBV4-1; D: TRBD2; CDR3: CASSQGGREGFYEQFF; DNA: TGCGCCAGCAGCCAAGGTGGGCGGGAGGGCTTTTATGAGCAGTTCTTC
J: TRBJ2-7; size: -; V: TRBV6-1; D: -; CDR3: CASSDGVAYEQYF; DNA: TGTGCCAGCAGTGACGGGGTCGCCTACGAGCAGTACTTC
J: TRBJ2-5; size: -; V: TRBV5-8; D: TRBD1; CDR3: CASSHETGVQTQYF; DNA: TGTGCCAGCAGCCATGAGACAGGGGTACAGACCCAGTACTTC
J: TRBJ1-5; size: -; V: TRBV6-1; D: -; CDR3: CASSEGSYSNQPQHF; DNA: TGTGCCAGCAGCGAAGGCAGTTATAGCAATCAGCCCCAGCATTTT
J: TRBJ1-5; size: -; V: TRBV27; D: -; CDR3: CASSRGKNQPQHF; DNA: TGTGCCAGCAGCCGCGGCAAGAATCAGCCCCAGCATTTT
J: TRBJ1-1; size: -; V: TRBV5-4; D: TRBD1; CDR3: CASSLWDREAFF; DNA: TGTGCCAGCAGCTTGTGGGACAGAGAAGCTTTCTTT
J: TRBJ2-1; size: -; V: TRBV6-4; D: TRBD2; CDR3: CASSPLAGGYNEQFF; DNA: TGTGCCAGCAGTCCCCTAGCGGGGGGCTACAATGAGCAGTTCTTC
J: TRBJ1-1; size: -; V: TRBV28; D: -; CDR3: CASSEVVNTEAFF; DNA: TGTGCCAGCAGTGAGGTGGTGAACACTGAAGCTTTCTTT
J: TRBJ2-7; size: -; V: TRBV5-1; D: -; CDR3: CASSSGTQSYPYEQYF; DNA: TGCGCCAGCAGCTCAGGGACTCAGTCATACCCCTACGAGCAGTACTTC
J: TRBJ2-5; size: -; V: TRBV5-6; D: TRBD2; CDR3: CASGGGGYQETQYF; DNA: TGTGCCAGCGGGGGCGGGGGGTACCAAGAGACCCAGTACTTC
J: TRBJ2-1; size: few; V: TRBV25-1; D: -; CDR3: CASSEGRGGGNEQFF; DNA: TGTGCCAGCAGTGAAGGCAGGGGCGGTGGCAATGAGCAGTTCTTC
J: TRBJ2-7; size: -; V: TRBV28; D: -; CDR3: CVSHAGTAYEQYF; DNA: TGTGTCAGCCATGCGGGGACAGCCTACGAGCAGTACTTC
J: TRBJ2-5; size: -; V: TRBV5-1; D: TRBD1; CDR3: CASSRRGTGAGEQYF; DNA: TGCGCCAGCAGCCGCCGAGGGACAGGGGCCGGGGAGCAGTACTTC
J: TRBJ1-5; size: -; V: TRBV6-4; D: -; CDR3: CASTLAGRELAKANQPQHF; DNA: TGTGCCAGCACCCTCGCTGGCAGGGAATTAGCCAAGGCGAATCAGCCCCAGCATTTT
J: TRBJ1-5; size: -; V: TRBV7-2; D: TRBD1; CDR3: CASTLGQGGTSNQPQHF; DNA: TGTGCCAGCACACTAGGGCAGGGGGGAACTAGCAATCAGCCCCAGCATTTT
J: TRBJ1-2; size: -; V: TRBV19; D: -; CDR3: CASSQNYGYTF; DNA: TGTGCCAGTAGTCAGAACTATGGCTACACCTTC
J: TRBJ2-5; size: once; V: TRBV2; D: -; CDR3: CASSDDGNIETQYF; DNA: TGTGCCAGCAGTGATGACGGGAACATCGAGACCCAGTACTTC
J: TRBJ2-5; size: -; V: TRBV9; D: TRBD1; CDR3: CASSARDREETQYF; DNA: TGTGCCAGCAGCGCAAGGGACAGGGAAGAGACCCAGTACTTC
J: TRBJ2-5; size: few; V: TRBV7-9; D: TRBD2; CDR3: CASSGRTSGQETQYF; DNA: TGTGCCAGCAGCGGAAGGACTAGCGGGCAAGAGACCCAGTACTTC
J: TRBJ2-3; size: -; V: TRBV5-1; D: -; CDR3: CASSYRTDTQYF; DNA: TGCGCCAGCAGCTACCGGACAGATACGCAGTATTTT
J: TRBJ2-7; size: -; V: TRBV27; D: TRBD1; CDR3: CASSLEGQGYEQYF; DNA: TGTGCCAGCAGTTTAGAGGGACAGGGCTACGAGCAGTACTTC
J: TRBJ1-2; size: once; V: TRBV6-6; D: TRBD1; CDR3: CASRMGTANYGYTF; DNA: TGTGCCAGCAGAATGGGGACAGCTAACTATGGCTACACCTTC
J: TRBJ2-1; size: -; V: TRBV12-5; D: TRBD2; CDR3: CASVGTTYNEQFF; DNA: TGTGCTAGTGTGGGGACTACCTACAATGAGCAGTTCTTC
J: TRBJ1-1; size: once; V: TRBV5-6; D: -; CDR3: CASSLFHNMNTEAFF; DNA: TGTGCCAGCAGCTTGTTCCACAACATGAACACTGAAGCTTTCTTT
J: TRBJ1-1; size: once; V: TRBV19; D: -; CDR3: CASSTRTASEAFF; DNA: TGTGCCAGTAGTACGAGGACAGCGAGTGAAGCTTTCTTT
J: TRBJ2-1; size: -; V: TRBV5-1; D: TRBD1; CDR3: CASIEATGGAFEQFF; DNA: TGCGCCAGCATAGAAGCTACAGGGGGTGCTTTTGAGCAGTTCTTC
J: TRBJ2-2; size: -; V: TRBV7-2; D: -; CDR3: CASSLARSRTGELFF; DNA: TGTGCCAGCAGCTTAGCCAGGTCGCGAACCGGGGAGCTGTTTTTT
J: TRBJ2-2; size: once; V: TRBV7-9; D: TRBD1; CDR3: CASSGQDNTGELFF; DNA: TGTGCCAGCAGCGGACAGGACAACACCGGGGAGCTGTTTTTT
J: TRBJ1-2; size: -; V: TRBV4-2; D: TRBD1; CDR3: CASSRAGTDNYGYTF; DNA: TGTGCCAGCAGCCGTGCAGGGACAGATAACTATGGCTACACCTTC
J: TRBJ2-5; size: once; V: TRBV13; D: -; CDR3: CASRDTAGGETQYF; DNA: TGTGCCAGCAGGGACACGGCCGGCGGAGAGACCCAGTACTTC
J: TRBJ1-1; size: few; V: TRBV27; D: TRBD1; CDR3: CASSLLGRGDTEAFF; DNA: TGTGCCAGCAGTTTATTAGGCAGGGGGGACACTGAAGCTTTCTTT